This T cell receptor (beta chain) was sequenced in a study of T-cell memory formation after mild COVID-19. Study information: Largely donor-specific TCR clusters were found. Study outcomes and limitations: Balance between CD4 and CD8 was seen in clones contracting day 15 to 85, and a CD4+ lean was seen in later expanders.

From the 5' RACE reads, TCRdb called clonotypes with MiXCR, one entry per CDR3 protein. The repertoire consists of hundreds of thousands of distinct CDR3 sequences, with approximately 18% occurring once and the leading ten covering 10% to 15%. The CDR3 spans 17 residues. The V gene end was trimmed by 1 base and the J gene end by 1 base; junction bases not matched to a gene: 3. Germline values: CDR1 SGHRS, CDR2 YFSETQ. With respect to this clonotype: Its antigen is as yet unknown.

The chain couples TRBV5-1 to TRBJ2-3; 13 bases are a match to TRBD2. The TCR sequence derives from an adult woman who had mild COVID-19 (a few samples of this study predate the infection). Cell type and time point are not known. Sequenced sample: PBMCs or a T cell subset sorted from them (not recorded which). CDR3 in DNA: TGCGCCAGCAGCTTGATCGGACTAGCGGGGGGCACAGATACGCAGTATTTT. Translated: CASSLIGLAGGTDTQYF.